A single sample is the source of the 22 T cell receptor beta chains below, sequenced in a study of blood T cells in healthy people across ages. Together with a sample-barcoded 5' primer, a J-beta primer mix was included in a second PCR lasting about 6 to 11 cycles. TCRdb independently ran MiXCR on the 5' RACE reads; one entry per CDR3 protein. The sample lists about 1.7 million distinct CDR3 sequences; about 30% were seen once. The sequenced sample was blood. Receptors originate from a woman in her twenties or thirties in good health.

This clonotype occurred many times. The chain links TRBV24-1 to TRBJ2-1; possible D gene TRBD1, 6 bases. This CDR3 has 11 residues. V shed 4 bases and J shed 13 bases, with 10 bases lying between them. Germline V lookup: CDR1 KGHDR, CDR2 SFDVKD. The CDR3 spells CATSEKGVQFF. CDR3 DNA: TGTGCCACCAGTGAAAAGGGGGTACAGTTCTTC.

The CDR3 DNA follows: TGTGCCAGCAGCTGGGCACAGGGGGCAGATACGCAGTATTTT. The encoded protein is CASSWAQGADTQYF. This sequence joins TRBV7-9 and TRBJ2-3; 8 bases are a match to TRBD1. There are 14 residues in the CDR3. Looked up from germline, CDR1 is SEHNR and CDR2 is FQNEAQ (reference sequence). Germline trimming cut 4 bases from V and 4 bases from J; bases unmatched to any gene: 4. The entire variable domain, with the rest obtained from reference TRBV7-9 and TRBJ2-3, is as follows: DTGVSQNPRHKITKRGQNVTFRCDPISEHNRLYWYRQTLGQGPEFLTYFQNEAQLEKSRLLSDRFSAERPKGSFSTLEIQRTEQGDSAMYLCASSWAQGADTQYFGPGTRLTVL.

This clonotype was counted a few times. V usage is TRBV7-9 and J usage is TRBJ2-7; TRBD2 aligns across 9 bases. The CDR3 is 18 amino acids. V shed 2 bases, J shed 2 bases, and the junction held 13 bases outside the gene matches. Per the germline V gene, CDR1 is SEHNR and CDR2 is FQNEAQ (reference sequence). The CDR3 DNA reads as TGTGCCAGCAGCTTAAGCGTGGCTAGCGGGGAAGCAACCTACGAGCAGTACTTC. Translating gives CASSLSVASGEATYEQYF.

This clonotype was observed a handful of times. V and J are TRBV5-6 and TRBJ2-5, with TRBD2 matching 9 bases. The CDR3 spans 16 residues. Germline trimming cut 6 bases from V and 4 bases from J; bases unmatched to any gene: 13. Germline CDR1 and CDR2: SGHDT and YYEEEE. The CDR3 protein is CASKGGGRALRETQYF. The CDR3 nucleotides are TGTGCCAGCAAAGGTGGCGGGAGGGCCTTGAGAGAGACCCAGTACTTC.

The chain links TRBV28 to TRBJ2-3; possibly TRBD1 for D (6 bases). Per germline, CDR1 MDHEN and CDR2 SYDVKM. The ends were cut back, 8 bases at V and 6 bases at J, with 12 bases in the middle. The CDR3 totals 12 residues. CDR3 sequence (DNA): TGTGCCAGCGTACGGCAGGGGGATACGCAGTATTTT. Residues: CASVRQGDTQYF.

In regard to this clonotype: A much bigger clone sits one base away, suggesting this may be a read error. The rearrangement joins TRBV27 to TRBJ1-2, with a weak D call TRBD1 (5 bases). The CDR3 sequence is 14 residues long. Germline V gene sequence: CDR1 MNHEY, CDR2 SMNVEV (reference sequence). Trimming took off 8 bases at V and 8 bases at J, with 21 bases between the two ends. The CDR3: CASRSPQGTSGYTF. As DNA, the CDR3 is TGTGCCAGCCGATCACCGCAGGGAACATCGGGCTACACCTTC.

The rearrangement links TRBV12-3 or TRBV12-4 to TRBJ2-7; the D gene is possibly TRBD2 (6 bases). Trimming took 5 bases from V and 3 from J, leaving 17 bases between them. CDR3 length equals 15 residues. The chain's CDR3 is CASSPRTGGVYEQYF. The CDR3 DNA follows: TGTGCCAGCAGTCCTCGGACTGGCGGGGTCTACGAGCAGTACTTC.

In regard to this clonotype: An end of the junction differs from the germline gene, which may be a read error. The rearrangement links TRBV4-3 to TRBJ1-4; D is ambiguous. Germline V gene lookup returns CDR1 LGHNA and CDR2 YSLEER. CDR3 length: 16 amino acids. DNA of the CDR3: TGCGCCGGCAGCCAAGTAAATCTGGGGTCTTATGAAAAACTGTTTTTT. Its protein is CAGSQVNLGSYEKLFF.

The J gene is TRBJ2-1, the V gene TRBV5-8; the D is unclear. The CDR3 loop spans 14 amino acids. V was cut by 0 bases and J by 8 bases, with 12 bases left in between. Germline CDR1 SGHTS, CDR2 YDEGEE. DNA of the CDR3: TGTGCCAGCAGCTTGGTTGAGATCACCCATGAGCAGTTCTTC. Translated: CASSLVEITHEQFF.

The J gene is TRBJ2-7, the V gene TRBV28; 8 bases line up with TRBD1. The germline CDR1 and CDR2 sequences are MDHEN and SYDVKM. J was trimmed by 2 bases and V by 6 bases; bases with no gene match: 9. The length of the CDR3 is 15 residues. CDR3 coding DNA: TGTGCCAGCAGCACCCCCGGGACAGGAACCTACGAGCAGTACTTC. Its translation: CASSTPGTGTYEQYF.

The table lists this clonotype with a few counts. This rearrangement joins TRBV28 to TRBJ2-2; 7 nucleotides align to TRBD2. The germline gives CDR1 MDHEN, CDR2 SYDVKM. V trimming: 10 bases; J trimming: 2 bases; junction bases outside the gene matches: 7. CDR3 length equals 14 residues. This CDR3 reads CATSGGFNTGELFF. DNA for the CDR3: TGTGCCACCTCGGGGGGATTCAACACCGGGGAGCTGTTTTTT.

This clonotype was observed many times. J is TRBJ2-7 and V is TRBV7-2, with D possibly being TRBD1 (5 bases). V was pared by 3 bases and J by 5 bases, with 14 bases between. From germline, CDR1 is SGHTA and CDR2 FQGNSA. CDR3 length: 14 amino acids. As DNA, the CDR3 is TGTGCCAGCAGCTTTCAACATCAGGGTCACGAGCAGTACTTC. The encoded protein is CASSFQHQGHEQYF.

The chain recombines TRBV20-1 with TRBJ1-5; maybe TRBD1 (6 bases). From germline, CDR1 is DFQATT and CDR2 SNEGSKA (reference sequence). The CDR3 consists of 13 residues. Trimming shortened V by 5 bases and J by 4 bases, and 12 bases separated the two germline ends. DNA for the CDR3: TGCAGTGCTGTAGGACAGACAAATCAGCCCCAGCATTTT. Protein product: CSAVGQTNQPQHF.

This clonotype appeared a few times. This sequence joins TRBV7-9 and TRBJ1-4; D is perhaps TRBD1 (5 bases). With 1 base removed from V and 0 bases from J, the gap between germline ends came to 9 bases. The CDR3 extends over 16 amino acids. Per the germline V gene, CDR1 is SEHNR and CDR2 is FQNEAQ (reference sequence). DNA for the CDR3: TGTGCCAGCAGCTTAGGGACACCTGCAACTAATGAAAAACTGTTTTTT. It yields the protein CASSLGTPATNEKLFF.

Turning to this clonotype: A read error may be the cause here, since a much bigger clone is one base away. V usage is TRBV29-1 and J usage is TRBJ2-6, with D unclear. Per the germline V gene, CDR1 is SQVTM and CDR2 is ANQGSEA. This CDR3 spans 14 amino acids. The V end lost 2 bases, the J end lost 4 bases, and 9 bases lay between the germline ends. The CDR3 DNA follows: TGCAGCGTTGAATGTCCCTTCGGGGCCAACGTCCTGACTTTC. It specifies CSVECPFGANVLTF.

The sample holds many counts of this clonotype. V and J are TRBV12-3 or TRBV12-4 and TRBJ2-7, with TRBD1 identical over 10 bases. Trimming took 5 bases from V and 3 from J; bases not matched to a gene: 4. CDR3 size: 14 residues. The CDR3 nucleotides read TGTGCCAGCAGTCAGGGACAGGGGATCTACGAGCAGTACTTC. This encodes CASSQGQGIYEQYF.

Turning to this clonotype: Compared with germline, one end of the junction differs, possibly owing to a read error. The chain carries TRBV5-1 and TRBJ2-4; 8 bases agree with TRBD2. This CDR3 comprises 16 residues. The germline V gene encodes CDR1 SGHRS and CDR2 YFSETQ. Here the CDR3 DNA reads TGCGTCAGCAGCCCCCCCGGGACTAGTGGAGGAAACATTCAGTACTTC. Translated: CVSSPPGTSGGNIQYF.

The chain couples TRBV7-2 to TRBJ2-4; D is uncertain. The end of the DNA fits TRBJ2-7 better, so the J call may be wrong. In germline, CDR1 is SGHTA, CDR2 FQGNSA. The CDR3 sequence is 13 residues long. In nucleotides, the CDR3 is TGTGCCAGCAACTTGGGCAACTCCTACGAGCAGTACTTC. Translation: CASNLGNSYEQYF.

This clonotype was picked up a small number of times. This chain joins TRBV28 and TRBJ2-1; D may be TRBD1 (5 bases). The CDR3 covers 14 residues. In germline, CDR1 is MDHEN, CDR2 SYDVKM. Trimming removed 7 bases from V and 4 bases from J, with 14 bases in between. The CDR3 spells CASTYPDSYNEQFF. The CDR3 region has the DNA TGTGCCAGCACCTACCCCGACAGTTACAATGAGCAGTTCTTC.

The table lists this clonotype with a few counts. The rearrangement uses TRBV15 and TRBJ2-7; 10 nucleotides match TRBD1. V lost 6 bases, J lost 2 bases, and 7 bases stayed unmatched. This CDR3 has 15 amino acids. Germline CDR1 LNHNV, CDR2 YYDKDF (reference sequence). DNA for the CDR3: TGTGCCACCAGAAGACCGGGACAGGGGACCTACGAGCAGTACTTC. Its protein is CATRRPGQGTYEQYF.

The chain uses TRBV5-1 and TRBJ2-1; 7 bases agree with TRBD2. The CDR3 has 16 amino acids. Germline V gives CDR1 SGHRS, CDR2 YFSETQ. V lost 0 bases, J lost 1 base, and 4 bases stayed unmatched. For the CDR3, the DNA is TGCGCCAGCAGCTTGGAACTAGCGAAGTCCTACAATGAGCAGTTCTTC. As protein: CASSLELAKSYNEQFF.

This clonotype was picked up a small number of times. V is TRBV7-9 and J is TRBJ2-1, with TRBD1 matching 9 bases. The CDR3 covers 14 residues. V was pared by 6 bases and J by 5 bases, with 5 bases of the junction left unmatched. Looked up from germline, CDR1 is SEHNR and CDR2 is FQNEAQ (reference sequence). The DNA of the CDR3 is TGTGCCAGCAGGGGACAGGGTAAACACAATGAGCAGTTCTTC. Protein: CASRGQGKHNEQFF.